This T cell receptor (beta chain) was recovered during a study of human T cells and chemical hapten exposure. As for the study in general: Sensitization was performed using 2% DPC on a roughly 2 cm by roughly 2 cm upper inner arm skin site. During the roughly 26-week study period, patients had diphenylcyclopropenone applied to the scalp every week. Study results and caveats: Expanded TCRs showed more large CDR3 clusters than pre-sensitization or healthy control sets.

Specified time point: patch test 3, about 24 weeks after DPC sensitization. Described treatment: therapeutic diphenylcyclopropenone sensitization with weekly scalp DPC. TCRdb re-analysed the RACE reads in MiXCR, keeping a single row per CDR3 protein. The sample holds roughly 32,000 distinct CDR3 sequences; about 5.6% are singletons and the top ten take about 5.6%. This clonotype was picked up many times. Its antigen is not known. The germline V gene has CDR1 SNHLY and CDR2 FYNNEI. V lost 0 bases, J lost 0 bases, and 3 bases lay in between. CDR3 size: 15 residues. This TCR derives from a man younger than 45 with alopecia areata. Some clones in this sample may be carry-over from other donors' samples. The material sequenced was whole blood, taken in connection with sensitization to the hapten diphenylcyclopropenone (DPC). The rearrangement links TRBV2 to TRBJ2-6, with D unclear. The CDR3 spells CASSEARSGANVLTF. CDR3 sequence (DNA): TGTGCCAGCAGTGAAGCCCGCTCTGGGGCCAACGTCCTGACTTTC.